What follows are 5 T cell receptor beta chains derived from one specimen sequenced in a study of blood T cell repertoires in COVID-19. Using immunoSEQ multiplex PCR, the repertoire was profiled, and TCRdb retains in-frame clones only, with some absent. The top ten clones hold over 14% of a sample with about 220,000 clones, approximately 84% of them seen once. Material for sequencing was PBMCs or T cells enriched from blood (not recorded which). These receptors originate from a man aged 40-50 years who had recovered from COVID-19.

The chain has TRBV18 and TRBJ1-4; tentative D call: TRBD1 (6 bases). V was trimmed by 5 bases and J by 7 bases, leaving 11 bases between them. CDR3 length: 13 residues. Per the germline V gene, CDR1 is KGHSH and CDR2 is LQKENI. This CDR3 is CASSAGTTEKLFF. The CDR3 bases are TGTGCCAGCTCAGCCGGGACAACTGAAAAACTGTTTTTT.

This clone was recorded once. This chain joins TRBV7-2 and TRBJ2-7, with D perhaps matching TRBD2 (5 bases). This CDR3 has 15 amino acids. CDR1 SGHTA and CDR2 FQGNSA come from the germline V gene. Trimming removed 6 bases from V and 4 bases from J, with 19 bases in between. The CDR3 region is CASREGIYYGYEQYF. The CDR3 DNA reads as TGTGCCAGCAGAGAGGGAATTTATTACGGGTACGAGCAGTACTTC.

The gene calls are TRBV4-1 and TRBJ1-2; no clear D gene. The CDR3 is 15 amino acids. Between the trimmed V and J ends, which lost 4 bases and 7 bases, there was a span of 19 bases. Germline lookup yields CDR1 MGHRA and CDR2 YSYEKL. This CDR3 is CASSPVGEGMGGYTF. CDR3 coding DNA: TGCGCCAGCAGCCCAGTAGGCGAGGGAATGGGTGGCTACACCTTC.

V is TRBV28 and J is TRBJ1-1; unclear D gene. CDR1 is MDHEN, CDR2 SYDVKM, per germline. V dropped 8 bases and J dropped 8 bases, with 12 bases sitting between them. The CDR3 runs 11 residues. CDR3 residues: CASVPLREAFF. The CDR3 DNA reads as TGTGCCAGCGTCCCTCTTAGAGAAGCTTTCTTT.

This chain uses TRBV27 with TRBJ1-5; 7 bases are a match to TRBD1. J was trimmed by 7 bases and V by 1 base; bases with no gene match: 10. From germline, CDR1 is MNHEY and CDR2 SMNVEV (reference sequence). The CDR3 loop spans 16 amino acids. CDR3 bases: TGTGCCAGCAGTTTATTCGGGCAGGGGGTGTGGCAGCCCCAGCATTTT. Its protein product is CASSLFGQGVWQPQHF.